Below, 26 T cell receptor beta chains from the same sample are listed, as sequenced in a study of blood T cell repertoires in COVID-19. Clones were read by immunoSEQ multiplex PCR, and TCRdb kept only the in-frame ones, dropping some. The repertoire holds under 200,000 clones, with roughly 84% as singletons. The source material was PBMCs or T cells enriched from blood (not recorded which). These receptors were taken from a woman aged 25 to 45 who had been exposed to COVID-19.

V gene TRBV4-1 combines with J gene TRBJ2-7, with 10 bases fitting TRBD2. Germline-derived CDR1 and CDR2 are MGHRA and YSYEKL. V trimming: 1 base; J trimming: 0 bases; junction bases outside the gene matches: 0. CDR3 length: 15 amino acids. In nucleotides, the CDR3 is TGCGCCAGCAGCCAAGCTAGCGGGGGCTCCTACGAGCAGTACTTC. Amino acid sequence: CASSQASGGSYEQYF.

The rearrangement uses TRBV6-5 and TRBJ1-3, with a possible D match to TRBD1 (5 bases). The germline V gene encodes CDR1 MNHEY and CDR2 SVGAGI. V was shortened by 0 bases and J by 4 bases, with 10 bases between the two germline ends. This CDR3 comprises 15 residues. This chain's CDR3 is CASSYSTVSGNTIYF. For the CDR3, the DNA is TGTGCCAGCAGTTACTCGACAGTATCCGGAAACACCATATATTTT.

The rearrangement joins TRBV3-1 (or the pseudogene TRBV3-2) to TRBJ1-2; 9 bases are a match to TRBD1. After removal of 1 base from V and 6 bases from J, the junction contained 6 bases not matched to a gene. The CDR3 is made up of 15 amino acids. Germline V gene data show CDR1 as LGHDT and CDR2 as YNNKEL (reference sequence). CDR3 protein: CASSQGTGGEDGYTF. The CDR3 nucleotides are TGTGCCAGCAGCCAAGGAACAGGGGGCGAGGATGGCTACACCTTC.

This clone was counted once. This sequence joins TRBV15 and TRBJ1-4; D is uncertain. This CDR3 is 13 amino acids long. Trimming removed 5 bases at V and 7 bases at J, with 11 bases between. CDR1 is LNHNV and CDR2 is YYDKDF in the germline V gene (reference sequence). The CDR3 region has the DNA TGTGCCACCAGCGGGCCTTTTGGTGAAAAACTGTTTTTT. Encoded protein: CATSGPFGEKLFF.

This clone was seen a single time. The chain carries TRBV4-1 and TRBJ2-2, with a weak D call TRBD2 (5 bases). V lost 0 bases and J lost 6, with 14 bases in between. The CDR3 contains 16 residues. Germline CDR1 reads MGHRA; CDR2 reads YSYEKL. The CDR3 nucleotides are TGCGCCAGCAGCCAAGAAGAACTAGATGGGCCCGGGGAGCTGTTTTTT. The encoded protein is CASSQEELDGPGELFF.

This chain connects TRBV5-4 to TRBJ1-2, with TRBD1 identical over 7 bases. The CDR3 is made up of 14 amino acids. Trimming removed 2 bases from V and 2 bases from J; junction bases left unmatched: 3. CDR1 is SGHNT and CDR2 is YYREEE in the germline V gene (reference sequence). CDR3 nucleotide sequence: TGTGCCAGCAGCTTACCGGGACAGAACTATGGCTACACCTTC. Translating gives CASSLPGQNYGYTF.

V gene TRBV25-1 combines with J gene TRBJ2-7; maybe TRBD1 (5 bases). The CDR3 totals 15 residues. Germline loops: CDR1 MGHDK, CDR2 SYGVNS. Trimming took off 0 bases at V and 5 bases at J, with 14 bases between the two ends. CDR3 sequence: CASSEYFVRVHEQYF. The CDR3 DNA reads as TGTGCCAGCAGTGAATATTTTGTCAGGGTACACGAGCAGTACTTC.

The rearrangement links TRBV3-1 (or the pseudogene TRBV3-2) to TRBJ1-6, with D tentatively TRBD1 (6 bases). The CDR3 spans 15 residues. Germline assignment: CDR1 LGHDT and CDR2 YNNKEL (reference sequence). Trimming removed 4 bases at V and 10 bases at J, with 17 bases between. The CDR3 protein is CASSPSPGGESPLHF. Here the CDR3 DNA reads TGTGCCAGCAGCCCATCCCCGGGGGGCGAGTCACCCCTCCACTTT.

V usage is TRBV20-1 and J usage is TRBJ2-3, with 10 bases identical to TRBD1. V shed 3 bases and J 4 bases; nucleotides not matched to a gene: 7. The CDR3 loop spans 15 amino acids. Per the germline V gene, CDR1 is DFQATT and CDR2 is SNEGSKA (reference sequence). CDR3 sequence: CSASRTGGFPDTQYF. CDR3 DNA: TGCAGTGCTAGTAGGACAGGGGGTTTCCCAGATACGCAGTATTTT.

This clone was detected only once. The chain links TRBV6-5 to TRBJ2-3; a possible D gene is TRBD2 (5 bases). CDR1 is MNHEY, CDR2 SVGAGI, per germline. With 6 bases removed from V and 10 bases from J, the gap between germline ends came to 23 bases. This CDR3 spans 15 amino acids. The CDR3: CASSGEAGGLYSQYF. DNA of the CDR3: TGTGCCAGCAGCGGGGAAGCTGGCGGGTTATATTCGCAGTATTTT.

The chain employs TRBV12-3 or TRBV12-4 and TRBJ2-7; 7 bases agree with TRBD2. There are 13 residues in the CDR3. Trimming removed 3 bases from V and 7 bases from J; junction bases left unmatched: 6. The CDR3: CASSFGGGVEQYF. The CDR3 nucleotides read TGTGCCAGCAGTTTCGGTGGGGGGGTGGAGCAGTACTTC.

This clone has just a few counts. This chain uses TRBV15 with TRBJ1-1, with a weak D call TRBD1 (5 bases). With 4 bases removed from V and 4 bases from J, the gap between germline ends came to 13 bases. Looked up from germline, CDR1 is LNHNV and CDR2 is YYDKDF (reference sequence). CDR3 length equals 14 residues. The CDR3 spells CATSTRGYGTEAFF. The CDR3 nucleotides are TGTGCCACCAGCACTAGGGGCTATGGCACTGAAGCTTTCTTT.

In DNA form, the CDR3 reads TGCGCCAGCAGCCAAGATGTCTGGGCCCCCGAGCAGTACTTC. Encoded protein: CASSQDVWAPEQYF. J is TRBJ2-7 and V is TRBV4-1, with D uncertain. The germline V gene has CDR1 MGHRA and CDR2 YSYEKL. Between the trimmed V and J ends, which lost 0 bases and 6 bases, there was a span of 12 bases. There are 14 residues in the CDR3.

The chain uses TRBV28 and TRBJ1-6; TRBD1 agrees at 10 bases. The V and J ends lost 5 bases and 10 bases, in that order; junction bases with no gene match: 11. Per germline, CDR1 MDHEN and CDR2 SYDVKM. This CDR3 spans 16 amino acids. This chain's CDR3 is CASSPHGQGERSPLHF. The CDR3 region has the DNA TGTGCCAGCAGTCCCCACGGACAGGGGGAAAGATCACCCCTCCACTTT.

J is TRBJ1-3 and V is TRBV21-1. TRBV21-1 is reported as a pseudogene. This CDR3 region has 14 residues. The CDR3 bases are TGTGCCAGCAGCAGAGGAGTCTCTGGAAACACCATATATTTT. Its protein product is CASSRGVSGNTIYF.

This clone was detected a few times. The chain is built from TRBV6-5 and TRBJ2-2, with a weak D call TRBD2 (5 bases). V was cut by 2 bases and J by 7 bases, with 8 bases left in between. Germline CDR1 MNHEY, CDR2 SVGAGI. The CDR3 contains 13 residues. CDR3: CASSYGSLGELFF. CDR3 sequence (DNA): TGTGCCAGCAGTTACGGGAGTCTCGGGGAGCTGTTTTTT.

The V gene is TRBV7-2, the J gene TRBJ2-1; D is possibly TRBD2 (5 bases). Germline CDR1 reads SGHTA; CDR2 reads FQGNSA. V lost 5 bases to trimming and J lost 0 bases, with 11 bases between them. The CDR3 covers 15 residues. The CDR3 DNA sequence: TGTGCCAGCAGCCCGGGAAGGAGCTCCTACAATGAGCAGTTCTTC. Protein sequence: CASSPGRSSYNEQFF.

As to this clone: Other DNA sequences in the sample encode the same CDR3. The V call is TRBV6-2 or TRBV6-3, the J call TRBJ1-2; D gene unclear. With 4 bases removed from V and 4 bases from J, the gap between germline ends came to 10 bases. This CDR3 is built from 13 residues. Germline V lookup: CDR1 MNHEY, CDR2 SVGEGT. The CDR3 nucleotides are TGTGCCAGCAGTTGGGCCGACCTCTATGGCTACACCTTC. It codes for CASSWADLYGYTF.

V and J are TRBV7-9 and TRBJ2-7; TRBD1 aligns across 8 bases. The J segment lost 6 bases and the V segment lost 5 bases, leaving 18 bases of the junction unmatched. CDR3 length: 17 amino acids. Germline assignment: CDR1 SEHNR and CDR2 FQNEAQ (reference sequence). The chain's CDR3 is CASSPFGYARGRSEQYF. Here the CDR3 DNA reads TGTGCCAGCAGCCCATTTGGTTATGCCAGGGGGCGCTCCGAGCAGTACTTC.

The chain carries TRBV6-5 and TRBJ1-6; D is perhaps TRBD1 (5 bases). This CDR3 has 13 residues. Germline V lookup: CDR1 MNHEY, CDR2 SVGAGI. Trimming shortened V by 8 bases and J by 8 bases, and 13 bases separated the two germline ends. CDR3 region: CASGAGWDSPLHF. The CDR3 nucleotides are TGTGCCAGCGGCGCAGGGTGGGATTCACCCCTCCACTTT.

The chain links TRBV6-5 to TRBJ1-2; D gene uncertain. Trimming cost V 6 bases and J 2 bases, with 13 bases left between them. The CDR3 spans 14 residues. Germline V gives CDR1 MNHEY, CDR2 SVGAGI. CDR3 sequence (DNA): TGTGCCAGCAGCGCTCTCCCGGGGAACTATGGCTACACCTTC. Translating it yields CASSALPGNYGYTF.

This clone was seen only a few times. CDR3 DNA: TGTGCCACCAGTTCCAGGGAAGAAGATGGCTACACCTTC. Translation gives CATSSREEDGYTF. This chain connects TRBV24-1 to TRBJ1-2, with a weak D call TRBD1 (5 bases). Germline CDR1 and CDR2: KGHDR and SFDVKD. The CDR3 sequence is 13 residues long. V lost 6 bases, J lost 6 bases, and 13 bases lay in between.

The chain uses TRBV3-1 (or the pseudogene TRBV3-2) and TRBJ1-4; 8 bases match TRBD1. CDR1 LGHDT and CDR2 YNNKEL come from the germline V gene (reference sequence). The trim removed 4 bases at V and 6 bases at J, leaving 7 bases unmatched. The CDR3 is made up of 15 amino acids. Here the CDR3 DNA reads TGTGCCAGCAGCCGGATCGGGACAGGCTATGAAAAACTGTTTTTT. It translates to CASSRIGTGYEKLFF.

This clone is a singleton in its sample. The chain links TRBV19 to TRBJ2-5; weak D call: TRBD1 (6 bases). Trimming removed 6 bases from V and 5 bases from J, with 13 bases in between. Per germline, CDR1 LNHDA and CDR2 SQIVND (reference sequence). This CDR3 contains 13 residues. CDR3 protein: CASSEGVRETQYF. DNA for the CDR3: TGTGCCAGTAGCGAGGGGGTTAGGGAGACCCAGTACTTC.

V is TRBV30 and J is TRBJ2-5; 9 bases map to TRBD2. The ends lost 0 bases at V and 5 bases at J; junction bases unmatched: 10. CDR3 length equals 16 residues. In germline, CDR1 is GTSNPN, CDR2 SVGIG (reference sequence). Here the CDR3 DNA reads TGTGCCTGGAGTGTGTTGGCGGGGGGGGCCTGGGAGACCCAGTACTTC. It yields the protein CAWSVLAGGAWETQYF.

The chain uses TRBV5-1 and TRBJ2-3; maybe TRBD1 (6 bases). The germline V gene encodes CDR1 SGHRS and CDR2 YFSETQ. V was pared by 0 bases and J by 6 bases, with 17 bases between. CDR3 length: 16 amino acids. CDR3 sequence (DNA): TGCGCCAGCAGCTTGGGGGGGCCTTTCAGTTCTGATACGCAGTATTTT. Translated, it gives CASSLGGPFSSDTQYF.